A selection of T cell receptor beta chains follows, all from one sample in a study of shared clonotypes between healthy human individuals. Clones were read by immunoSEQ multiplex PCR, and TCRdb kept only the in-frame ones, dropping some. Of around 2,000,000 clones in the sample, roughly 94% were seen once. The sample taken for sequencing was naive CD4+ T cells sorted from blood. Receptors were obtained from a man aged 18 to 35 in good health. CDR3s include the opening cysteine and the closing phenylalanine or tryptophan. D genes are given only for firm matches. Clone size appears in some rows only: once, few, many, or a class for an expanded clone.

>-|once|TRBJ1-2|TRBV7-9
TGTGCCAGCAGCTTCCAGGGTCCTGCTAACTATGGCTACACCTTC
CASSFQGPANYGYTF
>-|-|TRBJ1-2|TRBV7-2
TGTGCCAGCAGCCCCGGGGTCTATGGCTACACCTTC
CASSPGVYGYTF
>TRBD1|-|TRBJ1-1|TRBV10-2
TGCGCCAGCAGTACAGGGGGCACTGAAGCTTTCTTT
CASSTGGTEAFF
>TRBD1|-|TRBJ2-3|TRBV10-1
TGCGCCAGCAGTAGACAGGGCGCAGATACGCAGTATTTT
CASSRQGADTQYF
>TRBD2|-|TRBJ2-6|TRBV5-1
TGCGCCAGCAGCTTAGCGGGGGCCCACTCTGGGGCCAACGTCCTGACTTTC
CASSLAGAHSGANVLTF
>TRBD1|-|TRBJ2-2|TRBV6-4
TGTGCCAGCAGTGTACAGGGGAGCAGCACCGGGGAGCTGTTTTTT
CASSVQGSSTGELFF
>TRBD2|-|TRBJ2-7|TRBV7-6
TGTGCCAGCAGCTCGACTAGCGGGAGTACCTACGAGCAGTACTTC
CASSSTSGSTYEQYF
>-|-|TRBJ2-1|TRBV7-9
TGTGCCAGCAGCTTACTAGCCTCCTCCAGTGAGCAGTTCTTC
CASSLLASSSEQFF
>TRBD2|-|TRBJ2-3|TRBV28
TGTGCCAGCGCCAACGGGGGGGGTGCAGATACGCAGTATTTT
CASANGGGADTQYF
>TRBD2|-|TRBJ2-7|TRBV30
TGTGCCTGGAGTCCCGGGACACCGGGAGGGTGGCAGTACTTC
CAWSPGTPGGWQYF
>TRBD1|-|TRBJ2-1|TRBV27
TGTGCCAGCAGTTTGGCCGGACAGGTCTCTCCGCAGCAGTTCTTC
CASSLAGQVSPQQFF
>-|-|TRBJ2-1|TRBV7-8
TGTGCCAGCAGCTTACTGTGGGAGCAGTTCTTC
CASSLLWEQFF
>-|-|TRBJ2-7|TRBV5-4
TGTGCCAGCAGCTTAAATGGGCCCTACGAGCAGTACTTC
CASSLNGPYEQYF
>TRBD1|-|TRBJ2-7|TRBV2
TGTGCCAGCAGCTTACAGGGGTACTACGAGCAGTACTTC
CASSLQGYYEQYF
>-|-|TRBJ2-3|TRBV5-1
TGCGCCAGCAGCTTGAGGTCAGGGACAGATACGCAGTATTTT
CASSLRSGTDTQYF
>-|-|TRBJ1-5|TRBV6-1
TGTGCCAGCAGTGAAGTGGGCGGGGTAGGCAATCAGCCCCAGCATTTT
CASSEVGGVGNQPQHF
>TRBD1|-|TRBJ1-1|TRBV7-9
TGTGCCAGCAGGCATCCGGGACAGTCGAACACTGAAGCTTTCTTT
CASRHPGQSNTEAFF
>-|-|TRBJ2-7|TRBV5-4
TGTGCCAGCAGCCCGAAAGGGGGGGATTCCTACGAGCAGTACTTC
CASSPKGGDSYEQYF
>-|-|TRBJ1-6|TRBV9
TGTGCCAGCAGCGGACACACGGTGCCCCTCCACTTT
CASSGHTVPLHF
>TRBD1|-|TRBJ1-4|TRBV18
TGTGCCAGCTCCCTTGGACAGGGAGTAGGTGAAAAACTGTTTTTT
CASSLGQGVGEKLFF
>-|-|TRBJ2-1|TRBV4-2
TGTGCCAGCAGCCAAGAACAGATATCCTACAATGAGCAGTTCTTC
CASSQEQISYNEQFF
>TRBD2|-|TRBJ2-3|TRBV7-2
TGTGCCAGCAGCTCTAGCGGCGATACAGATACGCAGTATTTT
CASSSSGDTDTQYF
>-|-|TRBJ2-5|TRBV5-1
TGCGCCAGCAGCTTGCCAGGGGCGCTAGAGACCCAGTACTTC
CASSLPGALETQYF
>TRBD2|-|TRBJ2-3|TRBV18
TGTGCCAGCTCACCGGGGGGGACAGATACGCAGTATTTT
CASSPGGTDTQYF
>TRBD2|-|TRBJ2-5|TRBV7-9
TGTGCCAGCAGCTTAGAGCTACTAGCGGGAGCAGAGACCCAGTACTTC
CASSLELLAGAETQYF
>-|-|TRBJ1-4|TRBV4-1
TGCGCCAGCAGCCAAGAACCTGGGGCTAATGAAAAACTGTTTTTT
CASSQEPGANEKLFF
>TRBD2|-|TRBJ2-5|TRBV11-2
TGTGCCAGCAGCCCCCGGGTACTAGCGAGAGAGACCCAGTACTTC
CASSPRVLARETQYF
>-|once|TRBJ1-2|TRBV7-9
TGTGCCAGCAGCCCGAGGACCGGGACCAACTATGGCTACACCTTC
CASSPRTGTNYGYTF
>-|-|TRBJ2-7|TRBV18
TGTGCCAGCTCACCAGGTGCGGAGGTGGGGGAGCAGTACTTC
CASSPGAEVGEQYF
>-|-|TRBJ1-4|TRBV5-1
TGCGCCAGCAGCTTGGAATACGGGGGTCCCAATGAAAAACTGTTTTTT
CASSLEYGGPNEKLFF
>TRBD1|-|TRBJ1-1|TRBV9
TGTGCCAGCAGCCAGGGGGGGAACCTCAACACTGAAGCTTTCTTT
CASSQGGNLNTEAFF
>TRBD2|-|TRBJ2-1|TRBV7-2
TGTGCCAGCAGCTTAGTAGCGGGAGGGCCGGGTAATGAGCAGTTCTTC
CASSLVAGGPGNEQFF
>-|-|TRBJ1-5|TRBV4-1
TGCGCCAGCAGCCCAAGGGGCAGGGCGAGCAATCAGCCCCAGCATTTT
CASSPRGRASNQPQHF
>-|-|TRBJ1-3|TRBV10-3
TGTGCCGCGCTGGTAGGAAACACCATATATTTT
CAALVGNTIYF
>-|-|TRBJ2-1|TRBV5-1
TGCGCCAGCAGCAAGACTGCTACCTCCTACAATGAGCAGTTCTTC
CASSKTATSYNEQFF
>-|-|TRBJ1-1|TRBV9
TGTGCCAGCAACCGGGACGGAAATATGAACACTGAAGCTTTCTTT
CASNRDGNMNTEAFF
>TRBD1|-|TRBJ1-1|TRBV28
TGTGCCAGCAGTTTCGGAGACAGGGGAAGCACTGAAGCTTTCTTT
CASSFGDRGSTEAFF
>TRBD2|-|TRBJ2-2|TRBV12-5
TGTGCTACCAGACTTGCCGGGAGGTCGGGCGGGGAGCTGTTTTTT
CATRLAGRSGGELFF
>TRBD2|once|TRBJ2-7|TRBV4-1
TGCGCCAGCAGCCCGAGCGGGGGAGCCCCCTACGAGCAGTACTTC
CASSPSGGAPYEQYF
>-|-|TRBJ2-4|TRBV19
TGTGCCAGTAGTATGGCACAGGGAGGGGACATTCAGTACTTC
CASSMAQGGDIQYF
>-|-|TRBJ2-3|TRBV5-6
TGTGCCAGCAGCGGAGGCTGGGGGCCGACAGATACGCAGTATTTT
CASSGGWGPTDTQYF